This T cell receptor (beta chain) was captured in a study of T cells in Graves' hyperthyroidism and ophthalmopathy. About the study: Specimen type is peripheral blood, collected at initial diagnosis prior to any treatment.

Researchers took RNA transcripts and amplified the TCR beta CDR3 regions from them. The HTBI set primed first-round TCR CDR3 RT-PCR. TCRdb reanalysed the multiplex PCR reads using MiXCR and keeps one entry per CDR3 protein. The sample carries hundreds of thousands of distinct CDR3 sequences, more than 12% recorded once. This clonotype was counted ten times or more. What it recognizes is unknown. Study outcomes and limitations: Expanded thyroid clonotypes (above 0.001) were mostly also found in blood.

The CDR3 is made up of 16 amino acids. The V segment lost 1 base and the J segment 4 bases; nucleotides outside the gene matches: 8. In germline, CDR1 is GTSNPN, CDR2 SVGIG (reference sequence). A patient was excluded if there was uncontrolled infection, other autoimmune disease, pregnancy or lactation. Clinical symptoms, serum thyroxine and TRAb, thyroid ultrasound and orbital computed tomography were used for the diagnoses. The chain has TRBV30 and TRBJ2-7, with 12 bases that match TRBD2. The sample comprised blood. This receptor was identified in a man between 50 and 59 years old with Graves' ophthalmopathy. In nucleotides, the CDR3 is TGTGCCTGGAGTGGTATGACTAGCGGGAGATGGTACGAGCAGTACTTC. Its protein is CAWSGMTSGRWYEQYF.